The 18 T cell receptor beta chains below were found in one sample sequenced in a study of Ad26.COV2.S vaccination and SARS-CoV-2 variants. The treatment denotes: approximately 18 received Ad26.COV2.S at low or high dose, single or two shots; roughly 5 received placebo; per-sample allocation not given. On day 63 after the first injection, vaccine and placebo recipients gave samples. Produced via immunoSEQ multiplex PCR; TCRdb's table is partial and in-frame only. The sample lists around 450,000 clones, 89% occurring once. The sequencing here drew on peripheral blood, taken in a trial of Ad26.COV2.S vaccine versus placebo. These receptors all come from a person aged 18-65 years who received the Ad26.COV2.S COVID-19 vaccine or a placebo.

This chain links TRBV9 with TRBJ2-5; D is undetermined. This CDR3 contains 15 residues. V was shortened by 1 base and J by 3 bases, with 13 bases between the two germline ends. Germline V lookup: CDR1 SGDLS, CDR2 YYNGEE. The CDR3: CASSVTPNGEETQYF. The CDR3 region has the DNA TGTGCCAGCAGCGTAACCCCCAATGGCGAAGAGACCCAGTACTTC.

The chain recombines TRBV24-1 with TRBJ2-3; D possibly corresponds to TRBD2 (5 bases). CDR3 length: 16 residues. Germline-derived CDR1 and CDR2 are KGHDR and SFDVKD. V was trimmed by 1 base and J by 0 bases, leaving 10 bases between them. The CDR3: CATSDFKDSSTDTQYF. CDR3 nucleotides: TGTGCCACCAGTGATTTCAAGGACTCTAGCACAGATACGCAGTATTTT.

The gene calls are TRBV7-2 and TRBJ2-5, with D possibly matching TRBD1 (7 bases). The CDR3 consists of 15 residues. V dropped 5 bases and J dropped 4 bases, with 17 bases sitting between them. Germline CDR1 is SGHTA and CDR2 is FQGNSA. CDR3 amino acids: CASSRTGDFRETQYF. The CDR3 DNA follows: TGTGCCAGCAGCCGTACAGGGGACTTCCGAGAGACCCAGTACTTC.

The rearrangement links TRBV5-4 to TRBJ2-1, with D perhaps being TRBD1 or TRBD2 (5 bases each). The germline V gene has CDR1 SGHNT and CDR2 YYREEE (reference sequence). This CDR3 has 16 amino acids. With 3 bases removed from V and 7 bases from J, the gap between germline ends came to 20 bases. CDR3 residues: CASSSMGRGVRNEQFF. The CDR3 nucleotides are TGTGCCAGCAGCTCGATGGGGAGAGGGGTTCGTAATGAGCAGTTCTTC. Supplemented by reference TRBV5-4 and TRBJ2-1, the full variable domain reads ETGVTQSPTHLIKTRGQQVTLRCSSQSGHNTVSWYQQALGQGPQFIFQYYREEENGRGNFPPRFSGLQFPNYSSELNVNALELDDSALYLCASSSMGRGVRNEQFFGPGTRLTVL.

The rearrangement joins TRBV13 to TRBJ2-7; maybe TRBD1 (6 bases). Trimming removed 2 bases at V and 5 bases at J, with 7 bases between. Germline lookup yields CDR1 PRHDT and CDR2 FYEKMQ (reference sequence). CDR3 length equals 12 residues. CDR3 nucleotides: TGTGCCAGCAGCTTACAGGGGAACGAGCAGTACTTC. Amino acids: CASSLQGNEQYF.

The V and J genes are TRBV5-5 and TRBJ2-1; perhaps TRBD1 as D (6 bases). The CDR3 totals 16 residues. V was cut by 3 bases and J by 1 base, with 14 bases left in between. Germline values: CDR1 SGHKS, CDR2 YYEKEE (reference sequence). For the CDR3, the DNA is TGTGCCAGCAGCTCCCGGGACAACTGGTCCTACAATGAGCAGTTCTTC. Protein sequence: CASSSRDNWSYNEQFF.

The genes are TRBV27 and TRBJ2-7; perhaps TRBD1 as D (6 bases). Trimming removed 2 bases from V and 3 bases from J, with 17 bases in between. This CDR3 is built from 16 residues. Germline V gives CDR1 MNHEY, CDR2 SMNVEV (reference sequence). CDR3 protein: CASSLAVGTMLYEQYF. CDR3 DNA sequence: TGTGCCAGCAGTTTAGCAGTTGGGACAATGCTCTACGAGCAGTACTTC.

The chain carries TRBV5-1 and TRBJ1-2; D is unclear. The V and J ends lost 3 bases and 2 bases respectively, with 8 bases between them. The CDR3 is 13 amino acids. Per the germline V gene, CDR1 is SGHRS and CDR2 is YFSETQ. CDR3 residues: CASSSQNNYGYTF. Written as DNA, the CDR3 is TGCGCCAGCAGCTCTCAGAACAACTATGGCTACACCTTC.

The rearrangement links TRBV9 to TRBJ2-7; 10 nucleotides agree with TRBD1. Germline CDR1 reads SGDLS; CDR2 reads YYNGEE. Unmatched junction bases numbered 5, after V lost 0 bases and J lost 2 bases. CDR3 length: 16 residues. The CDR3 sequence is CASSVAAGTGAYEQYF. CDR3 DNA sequence: TGTGCCAGCAGCGTAGCGGCTGGGACAGGGGCCTACGAGCAGTACTTC.

This chain joins TRBV18 and TRBJ1-1; 7 nucleotides match TRBD1. This CDR3 spans 15 amino acids. After removal of 0 bases from V and 3 bases from J, the junction contained 4 bases not matched to a gene. Germline V gene sequence: CDR1 KGHSH, CDR2 LQKENI. The CDR3 DNA is TGTGCCAGCTCACCACCGGACAGGCGGTACACTGAAGCTTTCTTT. This sequence encodes CASSPPDRRYTEAFF.

This clone was seen just once. V gene TRBV6-2 or TRBV6-3 combines with J gene TRBJ1-5, with 7 bases that match TRBD1. V shed 2 bases and J 6 bases; nucleotides not matched to a gene: 4. The CDR3 is made up of 14 amino acids. Germline values: CDR1 MNHEY, CDR2 SVGEGT. CDR3 DNA: TGTGCCAGCAGTTACCGGACAGGTCCTCAGCCCCAGCATTTT. Translated: CASSYRTGPQPQHF.

This chain uses TRBV7-8 with TRBJ1-1; D call uncertain. Germline lookup yields CDR1 SGHVS and CDR2 FQNEAQ. This CDR3 is built from 13 residues. Deletions cut 3 bases from V and 2 bases from J, with 7 bases between. The CDR3 nucleotides read TGTGCCAGCAGCTTCACAAGAAACACTGAAGCTTTCTTT. Residues: CASSFTRNTEAFF.

The chain uses TRBV2 and TRBJ1-3; tentative D call: TRBD1 (6 bases). The CDR3 is 15 residues long. Germline values: CDR1 SNHLY, CDR2 FYNNEI. V lost 6 bases and J 0 bases, leaving 12 bases between the germline ends. CDR3 nucleotides: TGTGCCAGCAGGAGGACAGCGGTCTCTGGAAACACCATATATTTT. Translated, it gives CASRRTAVSGNTIYF. The full variable domain, its missing parts supplied by reference TRBV2 and TRBJ1-3, is EPEVTQTPSHQVTQMGQEVILRCVPISNHLYFYWYRQILGQKVEFLVSFYNNEISEKSEIFDDQFSVERPDGSNFTLKIRSTKLEDSAMYFCASRRTAVSGNTIYFGEGSWLTVV.

A few counts support this clone. The rearrangement links TRBV21-1 to TRBJ1-6; TRBD1 is the table's D call, not checked against the DNA. TRBV21-1 is noted as a pseudogene. The CDR3 is 15 amino acids. Here the CDR3 reads CASSKGQSYNSPLHF. The CDR3 bases are TGTGCCAGCAGCAAGGGACAGTCCTATAATTCACCCCTCCACTTT.

The chain has TRBV6-2 or TRBV6-3 and TRBJ1-1; the D gene is possibly TRBD1 (6 bases). The length of the CDR3 is 17 residues. The V gene lost 0 bases and the J gene lost 0 bases, with 14 bases spanning the gap. CDR1 MNHEY and CDR2 SVGEGT come from the germline V gene. As DNA, the CDR3 is TGTGCCAGCAGTTACTCCCGTCTTACAGGGATGAACACTGAAGCTTTCTTT. Its protein is CASSYSRLTGMNTEAFF.

The chain combines TRBV2 with TRBJ2-5, with D unresolved. The germline V gene encodes CDR1 SNHLY and CDR2 FYNNEI. The V gene lost 0 bases and the J gene lost 1 base, with 9 bases spanning the gap. This CDR3 has 15 amino acids. The CDR3 reads CASSEAVAVQETQYF. As DNA, the CDR3 is TGTGCCAGCAGTGAAGCTGTAGCAGTCCAAGAGACCCAGTACTTC.

CDR3 sequence: CASLGGTGYGYTF. CDR3 coding DNA: TGTGCCAGCCTCGGTGGAACTGGCTATGGCTACACCTTC. J is TRBJ1-2 and V is TRBV28; D gene unclear. The germline V gene encodes CDR1 MDHEN and CDR2 SYDVKM. This CDR3 region has 13 residues. V lost 8 bases, J lost 4 bases, and 14 bases lay in between.

The genes are TRBV9 and TRBJ2-3, with a possible D match to TRBD2 (5 bases). The CDR3 consists of 12 residues. The ends were cut back, 6 bases at V and 4 bases at J, with 9 bases in the middle. Germline lookup yields CDR1 SGDLS and CDR2 YYNGEE. The DNA for the CDR3 is TGTGCCAGCAACTCCGGGGCAGATACGCAGTATTTT. This codes for CASNSGADTQYF. The full variable domain, rest sourced from reference TRBV9 and TRBJ2-3, is DSGVTQTPKHLITATGQRVTLRCSPRSGDLSVYWYQQSLDQGLQFLIQYYNGEERAKGNILERFSAQQFPDLHSELNLSSLELGDSALYFCASNSGADTQYFGPGTRLTVL.